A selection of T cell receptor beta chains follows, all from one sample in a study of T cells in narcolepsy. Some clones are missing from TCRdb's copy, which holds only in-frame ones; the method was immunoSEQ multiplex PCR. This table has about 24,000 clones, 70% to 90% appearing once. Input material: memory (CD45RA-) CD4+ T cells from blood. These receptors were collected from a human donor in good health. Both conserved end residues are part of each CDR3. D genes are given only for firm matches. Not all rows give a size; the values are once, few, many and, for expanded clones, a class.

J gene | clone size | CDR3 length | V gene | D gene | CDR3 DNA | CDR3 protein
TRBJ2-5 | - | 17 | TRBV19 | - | TGTGCCAGTAGTATAGATTTGGTACGGACAGTGGCGGAGACCCAGTACTTC | CASSIDLVRTVAETQYF
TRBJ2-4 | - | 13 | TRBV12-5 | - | TGTGCTAGTGGTTTGGGGACAACAGGGTATCAGTACTTC | CASGLGTTGYQYF
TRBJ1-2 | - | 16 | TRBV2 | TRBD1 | TGTGCCACCACGTCAAAGGGAACAGGGGCTAACTATGGCTACACCTTC | CATTSKGTGANYGYTF
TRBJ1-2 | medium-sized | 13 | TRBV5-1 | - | TGCGCCAGCAGACGAGAGCCTACGGGGGGCTACACCTTC | CASRREPTGGYTF
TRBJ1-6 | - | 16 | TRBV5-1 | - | TGCGCCAGCAGCCCGGGTGCAGGGTCGGGCAATTCACCCCTCCACTTT | CASSPGAGSGNSPLHF
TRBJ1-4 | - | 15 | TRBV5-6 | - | TGTGCCAGCAGCTTGGGGTCCCTACCGAATGAAAAACTGTTTTTT | CASSLGSLPNEKLFF
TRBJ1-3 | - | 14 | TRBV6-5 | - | TGTGCCAGCAGTCTCCGGGCGGCTGGAAACACCATATATTTT | CASSLRAAGNTIYF
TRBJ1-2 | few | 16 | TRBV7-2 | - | TGTGCCAGCAGCTTAGCGTCGGCAACCGCCAACTATGGCTACACCTTC | CASSLASATANYGYTF
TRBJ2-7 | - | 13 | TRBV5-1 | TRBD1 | TGCGCCAGCAGCTCAAGGACAGGCTACGAGCAGTACTTC | CASSSRTGYEQYF
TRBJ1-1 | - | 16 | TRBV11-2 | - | TGTGCCAGCAGCTTAGGCGGAAGTGGGCACGGGACCGAGGCTTTCTTT | CASSLGGSGHGTEAFF
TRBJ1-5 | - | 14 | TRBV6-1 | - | TGTGCCAGCAGTGAAGTTGGGGCAAATCAGCCCCAGCATTTT | CASSEVGANQPQHF
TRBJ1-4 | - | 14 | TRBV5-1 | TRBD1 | TGCGCCAGCAGCTACGGACAGGGATCGGAAAAACTGTTTTTT | CASSYGQGSEKLFF
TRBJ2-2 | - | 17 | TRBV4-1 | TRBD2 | TGCGCCAGCAGCCCCAGCCCGTCTAGCGGGGCTACCGGGGAGCTGTTTTTT | CASSPSPSSGATGELFF
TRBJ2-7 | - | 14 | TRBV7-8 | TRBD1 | TGTGCCAGCAGCGTACCCGGGGACAGGGGAGGGCAGTACTTC | CASSVPGDRGGQYF
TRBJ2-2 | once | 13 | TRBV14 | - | TGTGCCAGCAGCCAACTGAACACCGGGGAGCTGTTTTTT | CASSQLNTGELFF
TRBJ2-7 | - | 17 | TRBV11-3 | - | TGTGCCAGCAGCTTCGGCTTTTCCACGGAAACAACCTACGAGCAGTACTTC | CASSFGFSTETTYEQYF
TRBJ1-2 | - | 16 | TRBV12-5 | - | TGTGCTAGTGGTTTGGGCCGACTCCGGGACATATATGGCTACACCTTC | CASGLGRLRDIYGYTF
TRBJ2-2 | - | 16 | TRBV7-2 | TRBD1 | TGTGCCAGCAGCTCGTGGACAGGACTCAACACCGGGGAGCTGTTTTTT | CASSSWTGLNTGELFF
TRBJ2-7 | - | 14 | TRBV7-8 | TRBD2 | TGTGCCAGCAGCTTAGTTAGGACGGGAGGCGAGCAGTACTTC | CASSLVRTGGEQYF
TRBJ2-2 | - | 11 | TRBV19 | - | TGTGCCAGTAGTAGGTTTGGGGAGCTGTTTTTT | CASSRFGELFF
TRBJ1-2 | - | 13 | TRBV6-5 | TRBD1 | TGTGCCAGCAGCTGGACAGGGGGCTATGGCTACACCTTC | CASSWTGGYGYTF
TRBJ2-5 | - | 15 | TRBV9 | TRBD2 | TGTGCCAGCAGCGTTCTAGCGGGGGGACGGGAGACCCAGTACTTC | CASSVLAGGRETQYF
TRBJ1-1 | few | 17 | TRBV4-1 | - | TGCGCCAGCAGCCAGGGGGGTTTTGACAGGATGAACACTGAAGCTTTCTTT | CASSQGGFDRMNTEAFF
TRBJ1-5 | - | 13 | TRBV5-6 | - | TGTGCCAGCAGCTTGGGGGGCCAGGGGCCCCAGCATTTT | CASSLGGQGPQHF
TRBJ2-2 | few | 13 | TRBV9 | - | TGTGCCAGCAGCGTGCAGAACACCGGGGAGCTGTTTTTT | CASSVQNTGELFF
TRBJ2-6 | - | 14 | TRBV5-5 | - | TGTGCCAGCAGCTGGATTACTGGGGCCAACGTCCTGACTTTC | CASSWITGANVLTF
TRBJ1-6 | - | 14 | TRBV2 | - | TGTGCCAGTCAGAGGGGGGGATATAATTCACCCCTCCACTTT | CASQRGGYNSPLHF
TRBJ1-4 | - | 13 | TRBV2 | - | TGTGCCAGCAGCCGGGATTCCTTTGAAAAACTGTTTTTT | CASSRDSFEKLFF
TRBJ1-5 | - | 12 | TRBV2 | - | TGTGCCAGCAGGGCCAGTAATCAGCCCCAGCATTTT | CASRASNQPQHF
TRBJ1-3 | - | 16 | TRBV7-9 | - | TGTGCCAGCAGCTTAAGTACATCGGGGACTGGAAACACCATATATTTT | CASSLSTSGTGNTIYF
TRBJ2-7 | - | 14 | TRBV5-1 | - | TGCGCCAGCAGCTCCCTCCCCGGCTCCTACGAGCAGTACTTC | CASSSLPGSYEQYF
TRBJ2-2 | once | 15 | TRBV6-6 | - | TGTGCCAGCAGTTACCGGGTCGGCAACACCGGGGAGCTGTTTTTT | CASSYRVGNTGELFF
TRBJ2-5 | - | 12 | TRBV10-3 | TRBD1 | TGTGCCATCCGACAGGGCGGCGAGACCCAGTACTTC | CAIRQGGETQYF
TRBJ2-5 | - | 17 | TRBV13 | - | TGTGCCAGCAGCGCCGGCGGGCGGGGGCAATCCCAAGAGACCCAGTACTTC | CASSAGGRGQSQETQYF
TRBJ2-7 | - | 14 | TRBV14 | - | TGTGCCAGCAGCCCTGGACGGCCTCCCTACGAGCAGTACTTC | CASSPGRPPYEQYF
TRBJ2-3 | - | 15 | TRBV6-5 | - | TGTGCCAGCAGTTACTCGTCGCTAGCTGGAGGTACGCAGTATTTT | CASSYSSLAGGTQYF
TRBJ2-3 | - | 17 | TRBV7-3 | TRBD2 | TGTGCCAGCAGCTCCCGCCTGAGCGGGGGGGCGGCAGATACGCAGTATTTT | CASSSRLSGGAADTQYF
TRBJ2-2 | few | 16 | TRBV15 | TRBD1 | TGTGCCACCAGCAGAGACCTTACAGGGGGGACCGGGGAGCTGTTTTTT | CATSRDLTGGTGELFF
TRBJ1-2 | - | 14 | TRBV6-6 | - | TGTGCCAGCAGTTACTCGGGCAGACAATCGGGCTACACCTTC | CASSYSGRQSGYTF
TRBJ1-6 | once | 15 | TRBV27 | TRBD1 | TGTGCCAGCAGTTTAATCGACAGGGATAATTCACCCCTCCACTTT | CASSLIDRDNSPLHF
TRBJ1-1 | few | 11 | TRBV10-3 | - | TGTGCCATCCGAGAGTATTATGAAGCTTTCTTT | CAIREYYEAFF
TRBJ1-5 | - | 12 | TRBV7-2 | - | TGTGCCAGCAGCTTAGGGTTGCAGCCCCAGCATTTT | CASSLGLQPQHF
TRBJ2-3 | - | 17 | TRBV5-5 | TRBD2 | TGTGCCAGCAGCCCACGGGCGAGCGGGGGGATGACAGATACGCAGTATTTT | CASSPRASGGMTDTQYF
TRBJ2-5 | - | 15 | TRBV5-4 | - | TGTGCCAGCAGCGGCCCGAGCAGGAACCAAGAGACCCAGTACTTC | CASSGPSRNQETQYF
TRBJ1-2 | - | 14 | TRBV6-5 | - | TGTGCCAGCAGCTTTGGAGCAAACCCCTATGGCTACACCTTC | CASSFGANPYGYTF
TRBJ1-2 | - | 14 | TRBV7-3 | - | TGTGCCAGCAGCTTGTCCGGAGGAGGCTATGGCTACACCTTC | CASSLSGGGYGYTF
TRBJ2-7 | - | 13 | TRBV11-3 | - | TGTGCCAGCGCCTTGGGGCAGTCAGGGGAGCAGTACTTC | CASALGQSGEQYF
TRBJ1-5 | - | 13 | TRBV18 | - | TGTGCCAGCTCACCCCAGGGTCATCAGCCCCAGCATTTT | CASSPQGHQPQHF
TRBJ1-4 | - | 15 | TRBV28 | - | TGTGCCAGCAGTTTCCCCAGCGGGGGGGGTGAAAAACTGTTTTTT | CASSFPSGGGEKLFF
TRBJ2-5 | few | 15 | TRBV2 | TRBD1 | TGTGCCAGCAGTGGGGGGGACAGGGGGCGAGAGACCCAGTACTTC | CASSGGDRGRETQYF
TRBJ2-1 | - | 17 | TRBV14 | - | TGTGCCAGCAGCCAAGATCGAGTTTCCGGGGCATACAATGAGCAGTTCTTC | CASSQDRVSGAYNEQFF